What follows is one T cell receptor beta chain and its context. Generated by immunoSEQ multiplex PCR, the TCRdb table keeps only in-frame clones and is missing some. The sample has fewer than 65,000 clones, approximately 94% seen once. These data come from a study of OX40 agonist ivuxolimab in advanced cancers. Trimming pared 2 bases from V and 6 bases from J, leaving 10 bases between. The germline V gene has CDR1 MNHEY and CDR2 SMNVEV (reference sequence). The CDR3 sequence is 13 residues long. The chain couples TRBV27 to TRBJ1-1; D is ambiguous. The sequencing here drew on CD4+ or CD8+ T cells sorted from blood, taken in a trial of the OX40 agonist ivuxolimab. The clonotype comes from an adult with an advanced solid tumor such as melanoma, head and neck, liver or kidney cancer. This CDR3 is CASSLRREAEAFF. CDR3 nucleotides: TGTGCCAGCAGTTTAAGGAGGGAAGCTGAAGCTTTCTTT.